The 17 T cell receptor beta chains reported below all come from one sample, sequenced in a study of T cell responses to AZD1222 COVID-19 vaccine. Repertoires were generated with immunoSEQ multiplex PCR, while TCRdb's copy carries only in-frame clones and drops some. The sample carries some 120,000 clones, 90% recorded once. Here the sequenced sample was peripheral blood, taken on day 0 of MenACWY control vaccination. Receptors were obtained from an adult in good health.

V and J are TRBV21-1 and TRBJ2-1; TRBD1, the D gene given by the table, was not confirmed from the DNA. TRBV21-1 is a recognized pseudogene. The CDR3 covers 17 residues. CDR3 DNA sequence: TGTGCCAGCAGCAAAGCCCCGAGACAGGGAGGAGTCGGTGAGCAGTTCTTC. This codes for CASSKAPRQGGVGEQFF.

This clone was seen once. The rearrangement links TRBV19 to TRBJ2-7, with D possibly matching TRBD2 (5 bases). V gave up 7 bases and J gave up 6 bases, with 10 bases separating them. The CDR3 contains 11 residues. The germline V gene has CDR1 LNHDA and CDR2 SQIVND (reference sequence). The DNA of the CDR3 is TGTGCCAGTAAGTCCGGGGTCGAGCAGTACTTC. Encoded protein: CASKSGVEQYF.

The chain couples TRBV28 to TRBJ1-2; 10 bases line up with TRBD1. Germline CDR1 and CDR2: MDHEN and SYDVKM. The V and J ends lost 5 bases and 3 bases, in that order; junction bases with no gene match: 3. This CDR3 contains 14 residues. The CDR3 reads CASSPGQGDYGYTF. For the CDR3, the DNA is TGTGCCAGCAGTCCCGGACAGGGGGACTATGGCTACACCTTC.

This clone has only one observation. The chain couples TRBV13 to TRBJ2-5; D might be TRBD1 (5 bases). V lost 0 bases, J lost 2 bases, and 10 bases lay in between. Germline V gene sequence: CDR1 PRHDT, CDR2 FYEKMQ (reference sequence). The CDR3 spans 15 residues. CDR3 loop: CASSLGGKGQETQYF. The CDR3 region has the DNA TGTGCCAGCAGCTTAGGCGGAAAGGGGCAAGAGACCCAGTACTTC.

The CDR3 DNA sequence: TGCGCCAGCAGCTTGGTACAGGGGAGTATCCCCTATTACGAGCAGTACTTC. Translated, it gives CASSLVQGSIPYYEQYF. The chain has TRBV5-1 and TRBJ2-7; 7 bases map to TRBD1. Germline V gene sequence: CDR1 SGHRS, CDR2 YFSETQ. This CDR3 is 17 amino acids long. V was clipped by 0 bases and J by 4 bases; unmatched bases: 13.

In nucleotides, the CDR3 is TGTGCCAGCAGCACAGGGGTATCCGGGGAGCTGTTTTTT. Its protein product is CASSTGVSGELFF. The V and J genes are TRBV2 and TRBJ2-2; 7 nucleotides line up with TRBD1. This CDR3 region has 13 residues. With V trimmed by 6 bases and J by 6 bases, 4 bases remained unmatched. Per germline, CDR1 SNHLY and CDR2 FYNNEI.

The chain joins TRBV5-6 to TRBJ1-2; D is uncertain. CDR1 and CDR2 from the germline V gene are SGHDT and YYEEEE. CDR3 length equals 14 residues. V was clipped by 4 bases and J by 2 bases, with 12 bases between them. The CDR3 is CASSPHGENYGYTF. Written as DNA, the CDR3 is TGTGCCAGCAGCCCGCATGGGGAAAACTATGGCTACACCTTC.

The V gene is TRBV12-3 or TRBV12-4, the J gene TRBJ2-1; D ambiguous. Trimming stripped 6 bases from V and 6 bases from J, with 6 bases between. CDR3 length: 11 residues. Written as DNA, the CDR3 is TGTGCCAGCAGCTCCACCAATGAGCAGTTCTTC. It yields the protein CASSSTNEQFF.

The V gene is TRBV5-4, the J gene TRBJ2-7; 12 bases match TRBD2. The V segment lost 0 bases and the J segment 3 bases; nucleotides outside the gene matches: 1. The germline V gene has CDR1 SGHNT and CDR2 YYREEE (reference sequence). This CDR3 is built from 15 residues. The CDR3 DNA reads as TGTGCCAGCAGCTTGGGACTAGCGGGAGACTACGAGCAGTACTTC. Residues: CASSLGLAGDYEQYF.

The rearrangement links TRBV27 to TRBJ2-1; TRBD1 is a possible D gene (5 bases). The germline CDR1 and CDR2 sequences are MNHEY and SMNVEV (reference sequence). V lost 2 bases to trimming and J lost 4 bases, with 6 bases between them. The CDR3 covers 13 residues. The CDR3 coding sequence is TGTGCCAGCAGTTTACAGGGATACAATGAGCAGTTCTTC. This translates into CASSLQGYNEQFF.

The chain couples TRBV11-2 to TRBJ2-2, with a possible D match to TRBD1 (6 bases). Germline loops: CDR1 SGHAT, CDR2 FQNNGV. The CDR3 covers 15 residues. Trimming stripped 3 bases from V and 0 bases from J, with 8 bases between. Written as DNA, the CDR3 is TGTGCCAGCAGCTTTCACAGGGCGAACACCGGGGAGCTGTTTTTT. As protein: CASSFHRANTGELFF. The complete variable domain, with remaining parts taken from reference TRBV11-2 and TRBJ2-2, reads EAGVAQSPRYKIIEKRQSVAFWCNPISGHATLYWYQQILGQGPKLLIQFQNNGVVDDSQLPKDRFSAERLKGVDSTLKIQPAKLEDSAVYLCASSFHRANTGELFFGEGSRLTVL.

V is TRBV7-8 and J is TRBJ1-1; possibly TRBD1 for D (5 bases). The V end lost 5 bases, the J end lost 0 bases, and 22 bases lay between the germline ends. The germline gives CDR1 SGHVS, CDR2 FQNEAQ. This CDR3 comprises 18 residues. DNA for the CDR3: TGTGCCAGCAGCCCCCCTACCGGGTGGGGGGTCATGAACACTGAAGCTTTCTTT. It encodes CASSPPTGWGVMNTEAFF. Supplemented by reference TRBV7-8 and TRBJ1-1, the full variable domain reads GAGVSQSPRYKVAKRGQDVALRCDPISGHVSLFWYQQALGQGPEFLTYFQNEAQLDKSGLPSDRFFAERPEGSVSTLKIQRTQQEDSAVYLCASSPPTGWGVMNTEAFFGQGTRLTVV.

The CDR3, as DNA: TGCGCCAGCAGCGCCGGGACTAGCGGGAGGGCCTGGTTCGAGCAGTACTTC. This codes for CASSAGTSGRAWFEQYF. V is TRBV5-1 and J is TRBJ2-7; 16 bases align to TRBD2. Germline V gives CDR1 SGHRS, CDR2 YFSETQ. The CDR3 is 17 residues long. V gave up 4 bases and J gave up 6 bases; unmatched junction bases: 10. Full variable domain (rest looked up from reference TRBV5-1 and TRBJ2-7): KAGVTQTPRYLIKTRGQQVTLSCSPISGHRSVSWYQQTPGQGLQFLFEYFSETQRNKGNFPGRFSGRQFSNSRSEMNVSTLELGDSALYLCASSAGTSGRAWFEQYFGPGTRLTVT.

J is TRBJ1-5 and V is TRBV6-2 or TRBV6-3; 7 nucleotides line up with TRBD1. Germline trimming cut 6 bases from V and 3 bases from J; bases unmatched to any gene: 11. Germline CDR1 is MNHEY and CDR2 is SVGEGT. CDR3 length: 16 amino acids. CDR3 amino acids: CASSPQATGFNQPQHF. Written as DNA, the CDR3 is TGTGCCAGCAGCCCTCAAGCGACAGGGTTCAATCAGCCCCAGCATTTT.

The chain carries TRBV6-5 and TRBJ1-5; D might be TRBD1 (5 bases). Germline-derived CDR1 and CDR2 are MNHEY and SVGAGI. CDR3 size: 15 residues. Between the trimmed V and J ends, which lost 9 bases and 2 bases, there was a span of 17 bases. CDR3 DNA: TGTGCCAGTGAGGGGTGGGGCTGGGGCAATCAGCCCCAGCATTTT. Protein product: CASEGWGWGNQPQHF.

The chain links TRBV2 to TRBJ2-7, with D maybe TRBD1 (5 bases). The length of the CDR3 is 12 residues. Germline V gives CDR1 SNHLY, CDR2 FYNNEI. Trimming stripped 6 bases from V and 1 base from J, with 7 bases between. CDR3 residues: CASRGRSYEQYF. As DNA, the CDR3 is TGTGCCAGCAGGGGGCGGTCCTACGAGCAGTACTTC.

V gene TRBV7-9 combines with J gene TRBJ1-1; D possibly corresponds to TRBD1 (6 bases). This CDR3 region has 13 residues. Trimming removed 5 bases from V and 7 bases from J, with 14 bases in between. Germline CDR1 SEHNR, CDR2 FQNEAQ (reference sequence). CDR3 nucleotide sequence: TGTGCCAGCAGCATCCAGGGGTTGGGTGAAGCTTTCTTT. Its protein is CASSIQGLGEAFF.